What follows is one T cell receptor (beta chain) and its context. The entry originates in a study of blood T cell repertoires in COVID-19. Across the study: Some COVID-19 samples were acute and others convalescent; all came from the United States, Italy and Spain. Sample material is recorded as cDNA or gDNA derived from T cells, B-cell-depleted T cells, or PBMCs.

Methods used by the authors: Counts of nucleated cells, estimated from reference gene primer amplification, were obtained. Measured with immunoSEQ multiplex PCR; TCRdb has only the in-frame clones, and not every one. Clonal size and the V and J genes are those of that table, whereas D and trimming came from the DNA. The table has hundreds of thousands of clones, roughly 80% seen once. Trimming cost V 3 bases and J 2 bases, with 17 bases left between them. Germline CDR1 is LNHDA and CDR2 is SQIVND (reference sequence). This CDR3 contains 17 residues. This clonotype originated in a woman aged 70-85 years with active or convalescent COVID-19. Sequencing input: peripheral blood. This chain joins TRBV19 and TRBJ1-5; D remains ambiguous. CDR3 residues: CASSIPLTKWRNQPQHF. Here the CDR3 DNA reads TGTGCCAGTAGTATCCCCCTCACGAAGTGGCGCAATCAGCCCCAGCATTTT.